This TCR beta chain was documented in a study of blood T cell repertoires in COVID-19. About the research overall: The analysed material was cDNA or gDNA that came from T cells, B-cell-depleted T cells, or PBMCs.

Original methodology: Nucleated cell counts were estimated from reference gene primer amplification. Only in-frame clones appear in the TCRdb table, and some are missing; sequencing was by immunoSEQ multiplex PCR. V and J calls and clone size follow that table, whereas D and trimming were derived from the DNA. The table lists about 16,000 clones, just under 90% of them singletons, with 5.2% in the top ten. V lost 4 bases, J lost 5 bases, and 9 bases lay in between. Germline CDR1 SQVTM, CDR2 ANQGSEA. The CDR3 runs to 12 residues. The sequence came from a human donor in a cohort sampled during active COVID-19. The chain is built from TRBV29-1 and TRBJ1-5, with a possible D match to TRBD1 (5 bases). The specimen sequenced was peripheral blood. This chain's CDR3 is CSVGDRYQPQHF. CDR3 DNA: TGCAGCGTTGGTGACAGATATCAGCCCCAGCATTTT.